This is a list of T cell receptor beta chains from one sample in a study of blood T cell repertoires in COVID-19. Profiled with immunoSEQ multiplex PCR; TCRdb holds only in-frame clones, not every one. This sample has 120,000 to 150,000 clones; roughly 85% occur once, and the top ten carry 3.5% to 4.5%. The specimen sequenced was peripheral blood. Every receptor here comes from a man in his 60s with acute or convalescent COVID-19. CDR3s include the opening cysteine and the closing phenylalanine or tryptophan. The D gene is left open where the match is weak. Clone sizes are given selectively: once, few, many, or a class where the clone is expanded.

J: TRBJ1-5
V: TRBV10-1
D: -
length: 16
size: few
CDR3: CASPPRADRRNQPQHF
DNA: TGCGCCAGCCCCCCTCGGGCCGACAGGAGAAATCAGCCCCAGCATTTT

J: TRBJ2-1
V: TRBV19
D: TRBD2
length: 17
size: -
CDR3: CASSLLPGPGGPGEQFF
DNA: TGTGCCAGTAGTCTCCTGCCCGGGCCGGGAGGGCCTGGTGAGCAGTTCTTC

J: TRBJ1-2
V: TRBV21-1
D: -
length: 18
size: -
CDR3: CASTLLCPGTGKLEGYTF
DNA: TGTGCCAGCACCCTCCTCTGCCCCGGGACAGGGAAACTTGAGGGCTACACCTTC

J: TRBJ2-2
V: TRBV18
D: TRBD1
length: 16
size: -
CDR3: CASSPQDRGLVGELFF
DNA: TGTGCCAGCTCACCACAGGACAGGGGGCTTGTCGGGGAGCTGTTTTTT

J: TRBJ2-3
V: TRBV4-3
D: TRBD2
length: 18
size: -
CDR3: CASSQQLWTSGRADTQYF
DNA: TGCGCCAGCAGCCAACAGCTCTGGACTAGCGGGAGGGCAGATACGCAGTATTTT

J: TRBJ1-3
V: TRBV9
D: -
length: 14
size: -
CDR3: CASSVGTKENTIYF
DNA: TGTGCCAGCAGCGTAGGGACAAAAGAAAACACCATATATTTT

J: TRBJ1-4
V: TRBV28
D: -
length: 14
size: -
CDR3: CASTSTPTYEKLFF
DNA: TGTGCCAGCACTTCGACACCTACCTATGAAAAACTGTTTTTT

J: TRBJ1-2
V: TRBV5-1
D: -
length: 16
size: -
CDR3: CASSPRTDTSNYGYTF
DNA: TGCGCCAGCAGCCCGAGGACAGATACATCTAACTATGGCTACACCTTC

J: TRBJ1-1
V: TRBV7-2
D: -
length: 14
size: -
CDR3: CASSYFGRAIEAFF
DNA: TGTGCCAGCAGCTATTTCGGCAGGGCGATTGAAGCTTTCTTT

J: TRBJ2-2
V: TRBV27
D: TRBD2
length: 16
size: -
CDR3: CASSFPSGRGTGELFF
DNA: TGTGCCAGCAGTTTTCCTAGCGGGAGGGGGACCGGGGAGCTGTTTTTT

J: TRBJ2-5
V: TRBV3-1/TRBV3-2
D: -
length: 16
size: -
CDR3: CASSQDIASFAETQYF
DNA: TGTGCCAGCAGCCAAGATATTGCTTCTTTCGCGGAGACCCAGTACTTC

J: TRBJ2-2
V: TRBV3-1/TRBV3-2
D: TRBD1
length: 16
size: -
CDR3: CASSFSGTGVTGELFF
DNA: TGTGCCAGCAGTTTCTCCGGGACAGGGGTTACCGGGGAGCTGTTTTTT

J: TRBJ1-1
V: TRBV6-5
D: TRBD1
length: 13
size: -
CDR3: CATVSDRGTEAFF
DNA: TGTGCCACCGTATCAGACAGGGGCACTGAAGCTTTCTTT

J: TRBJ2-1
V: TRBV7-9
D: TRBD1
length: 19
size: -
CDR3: CASSTGTGGRNLRYNEQFF
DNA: TGTGCCAGCAGCACCGGGACAGGGGGTCGAAACCTCAGATACAATGAGCAGTTCTTC

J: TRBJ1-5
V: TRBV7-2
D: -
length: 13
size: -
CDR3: CASSFYRDQPQHF
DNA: TGTGCCAGCAGCTTTTATCGGGATCAGCCCCAGCATTTT

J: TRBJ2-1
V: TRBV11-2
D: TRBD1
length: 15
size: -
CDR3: CASSAGTGGWDEQFF
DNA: TGTGCCAGCAGCGCCGGGACAGGGGGCTGGGATGAGCAGTTCTTC

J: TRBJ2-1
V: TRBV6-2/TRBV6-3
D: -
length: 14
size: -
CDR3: CASSYSTTSGEQFF
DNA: TGTGCCAGCAGTTACTCGACTACTTCAGGTGAGCAGTTCTTC

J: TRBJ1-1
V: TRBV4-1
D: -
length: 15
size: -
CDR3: CASSQGSEGPTEAFF
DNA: TGCGCCAGCAGCCAAGGGTCGGAGGGACCCACTGAAGCTTTCTTT

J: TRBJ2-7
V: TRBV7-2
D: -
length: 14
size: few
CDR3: CASSLAEAVGEQYF
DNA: TGTGCCAGCAGCTTAGCGGAGGCAGTGGGGGAGCAGTACTTC

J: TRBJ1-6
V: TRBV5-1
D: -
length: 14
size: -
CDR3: CASNRGGIGSPLHF
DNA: TGCGCCAGCAACCGGGGGGGGATTGGTTCACCCCTCCACTTT

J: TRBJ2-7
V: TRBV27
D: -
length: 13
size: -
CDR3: CASRPTGFPEQYF
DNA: TGTGCCAGCAGGCCTACAGGGTTCCCCGAGCAGTACTTC

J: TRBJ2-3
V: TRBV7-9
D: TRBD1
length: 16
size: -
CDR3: CASSLGPTGAADTQYF
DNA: TGTGCCAGCAGCTTAGGTCCGACAGGGGCGGCAGATACGCAGTATTTT

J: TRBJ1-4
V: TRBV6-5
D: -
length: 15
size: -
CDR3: CASSGRVATNEKLFF
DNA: TGTGCCAGCTCGGGGAGGGTAGCGACTAATGAAAAACTGTTTTTT

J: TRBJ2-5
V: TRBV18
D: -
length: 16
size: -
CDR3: CASSLTILRGQETQYF
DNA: TGTGCCAGCTCACTTACGATTCTTCGGGGTCAAGAGACCCAGTACTTC

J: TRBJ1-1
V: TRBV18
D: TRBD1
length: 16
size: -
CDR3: CASSPNGDRRNTEAFF
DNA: TGTGCCAGCTCACCAAATGGGGACAGGAGGAACACTGAAGCTTTCTTT

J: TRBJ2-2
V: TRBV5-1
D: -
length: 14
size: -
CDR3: CASSFDGDTGELFF
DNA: TGCGCCAGCAGCTTTGACGGAGACACCGGGGAGCTGTTTTTT

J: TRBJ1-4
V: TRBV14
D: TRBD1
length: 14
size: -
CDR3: CASIKQGAVEKLFF
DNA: TGTGCCAGCATCAAACAGGGGGCGGTCGAAAAACTGTTTTTT

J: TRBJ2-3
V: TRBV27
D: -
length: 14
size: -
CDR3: CASSLAWPTDTQYF
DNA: TGTGCCAGCAGTTTAGCTTGGCCCACAGATACGCAGTATTTT

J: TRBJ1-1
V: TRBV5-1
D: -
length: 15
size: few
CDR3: CASSGSLYMNTEAFF
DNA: TGCGCCAGCTCCGGGTCGCTGTACATGAACACTGAAGCTTTCTTT

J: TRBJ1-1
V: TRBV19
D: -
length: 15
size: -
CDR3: CASSILGGAGTEAFF
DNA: TGTGCCAGTAGTATATTGGGGGGGGCGGGCACTGAAGCTTTCTTT

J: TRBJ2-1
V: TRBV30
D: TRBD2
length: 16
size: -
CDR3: CAWSGPASSGYNEQFF
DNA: TGTGCCTGGAGTGGACCCGCGTCTAGCGGGTACAATGAGCAGTTCTTC

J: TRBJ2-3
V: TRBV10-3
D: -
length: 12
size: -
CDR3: CAISVGTDTQYF
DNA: TGTGCCATCAGTGTCGGCACAGATACGCAGTATTTT

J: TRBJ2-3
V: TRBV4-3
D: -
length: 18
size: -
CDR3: CASSQDLGGGGRTDTQYF
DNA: TGCGCCAGCAGCCAAGATCTCGGGGGAGGCGGACGCACAGATACGCAGTATTTT

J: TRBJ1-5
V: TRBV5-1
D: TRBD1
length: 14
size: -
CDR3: CASSSGQLDQPQHF
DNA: TGCGCCAGCAGCTCGGGACAGCTCGATCAGCCCCAGCATTTT

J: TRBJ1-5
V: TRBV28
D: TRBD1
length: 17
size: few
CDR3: CASSLRTGGFASQPQHF
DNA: TGTGCCAGCAGTTTACGTACAGGGGGCTTCGCAAGTCAGCCCCAGCATTTT

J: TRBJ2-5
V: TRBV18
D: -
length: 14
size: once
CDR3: CASSPQGREETQYF
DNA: TGTGCCAGCTCACCACAGGGCAGGGAAGAGACCCAGTACTTC

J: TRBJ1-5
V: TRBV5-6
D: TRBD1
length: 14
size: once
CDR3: CASSWGQGNQPQHF
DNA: TGTGCCAGCAGCTGGGGACAGGGGAATCAGCCCCAGCATTTT

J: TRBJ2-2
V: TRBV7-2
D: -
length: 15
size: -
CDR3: CASSLRGSNTGELFF
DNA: TGTGCCAGCAGCTTAAGGGGCTCGAACACCGGGGAGCTGTTTTTT

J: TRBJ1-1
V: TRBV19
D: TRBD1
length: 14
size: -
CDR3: CAIQDRGQNTEAFF
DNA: TGTGCCATTCAGGACAGGGGCCAGAACACTGAAGCTTTCTTT

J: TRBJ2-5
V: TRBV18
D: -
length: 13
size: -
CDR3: CASSPLNQETQYF
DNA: TGTGCCAGCTCACCCTTAAATCAAGAGACCCAGTACTTC

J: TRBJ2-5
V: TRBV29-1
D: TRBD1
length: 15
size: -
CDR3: CSVPGTGVVQETQYF
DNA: TGCAGCGTACCCGGGACAGGGGTTGTCCAAGAGACCCAGTACTTC

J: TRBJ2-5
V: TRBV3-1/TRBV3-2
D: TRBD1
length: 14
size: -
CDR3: CASSSLQGKETQYF
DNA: TGTGCCAGCAGCTCTCTACAGGGGAAAGAGACCCAGTACTTC

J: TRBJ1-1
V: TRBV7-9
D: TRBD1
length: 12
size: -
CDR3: CASSVGTAEAFF
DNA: TGTGCCAGCAGTGTCGGGACAGCGGAAGCTTTCTTT

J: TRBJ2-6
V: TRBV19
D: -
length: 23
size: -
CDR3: CASIGTGAAAGGPSGPGANVLTF
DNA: TGTGCCAGTATCGGGACAGGGGCAGCAGCGGGAGGGCCCTCAGGGCCTGGGGCCAACGTCCTGACTTTC

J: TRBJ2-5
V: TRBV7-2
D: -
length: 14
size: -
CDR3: CASSLDSGEETQYF
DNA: TGTGCCAGCAGCTTAGACTCCGGTGAGGAGACCCAGTACTTC

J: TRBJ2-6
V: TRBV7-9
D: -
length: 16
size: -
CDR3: CASSLGGVAGANVLTF
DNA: TGTGCCAGCAGCTTAGGGGGGGTTGCTGGGGCCAACGTCCTGACTTTC